This TCR beta chain comes out of a study of a mutant IDH1 vaccine in newly diagnosed glioma. Study context: Beforehand, treatment had been radiotherapy, temozolomide, or both; the majority received both.

Measured with immunoSEQ multiplex PCR; TCRdb has only the in-frame clones, and not every one. The sample shows 25,000 to 40,000 clones, approximately 78% of them seen only once. Time point denoted: week 11, during vaccination. The vaccine gave 300 ug of a 20-mer mutant IDH1 peptide subcutaneously per dose. On this clone: The antigen is undetermined.

The CDR3 is 15 amino acids. Germline lookup yields CDR1 MNHEY and CDR2 SMNVEV (reference sequence). The V gene lost 5 bases and the J gene lost 1 base, with 12 bases spanning the gap. The chain has TRBV27 and TRBJ1-5; D possibly corresponds to TRBD1 (5 bases). This clonotype was sampled from a man aged 25 to 40 with glioma. Sequenced here: PBMCs, sampled from a glioma patient whose treatment included an IDH1 peptide vaccine. This chain's CDR3 is CASSVLGESNQPQHF. As DNA, the CDR3 is TGTGCCAGCAGTGTCCTGGGGGAGAGCAATCAGCCCCAGCATTTT.